Listed below are T cell receptor beta chains from one sample, sequenced in a study of blood T cell repertoires in COVID-19. Here immunoSEQ multiplex PCR was the method, and the copy in TCRdb shows in-frame clones only, minus some. The sample has about 140,000 clones, roughly 85% seen once. Material for sequencing was peripheral blood. Source of these receptors: a man over 45 with acute or convalescent COVID-19. Each CDR3 is given with its conserved first and last residue. The D gene is left open where the match is weak. The size field is filled for only some rows; it gives once, few, many or a size class.

TRBJ2-7,TRBV9,TRBD2,.,TGTGCCAGCAGCGTCGGGAGGGGCCTAACCTACGAGCAGTACTTC,CASSVGRGLTYEQYF
TRBJ2-1,TRBV7-7,TRBD2,.,TGTGCTAGCAGCTTAGGCTGGACTAGCGGGGATAGCTCCTACAATGAGCAGTTCTTC,CASSLGWTSGDSSYNEQFF
TRBJ1-1,TRBV9,.,.,TGTGCCAGCAGCGTAAGGGGGAGAGACACTGAAGCTTTCTTT,CASSVRGRDTEAFF
TRBJ1-6,TRBV3-1/TRBV3-2,.,few,TGTGCCAGCAGCCAATCGACAGATAATTCACCCCTCCACTTT,CASSQSTDNSPLHF
TRBJ1-1,TRBV29-1,.,.,TGCAGCGTTGAAGCCCCCAGACGGGTTTCAGGGGCTGAAGCTTTCTTT,CSVEAPRRVSGAEAFF
TRBJ2-1,TRBV27,.,few,TGTGCCAGCAGCCCGGGACTTAGCACTGAGCAGTTCTTC,CASSPGLSTEQFF
TRBJ1-5,TRBV24-1,.,few,TGTGCCACCAGTCTCGGGGAAAATGGCAATCAGCCCCAGCATTTT,CATSLGENGNQPQHF
TRBJ1-4,TRBV5-1,.,.,TGCGCCAGCAGCTTGGGGGTGGGCAATGAAAAACTGTTTTTT,CASSLGVGNEKLFF
TRBJ1-1,TRBV6-4,.,.,TGTGCCAGCAGTGCCGAGGGGGGGGCCAACACTGAAGCTTTCTTT,CASSAEGGANTEAFF
TRBJ2-7,TRBV12-3/TRBV12-4,.,.,TGTGCCAGCAGTCCTGGACTTATAGGGGAGCAGTACTTC,CASSPGLIGEQYF
TRBJ1-6,TRBV6-5,.,.,TGTGCCAGTAACAGGGACTATAATTCACCCCTCCACTTT,CASNRDYNSPLHF
TRBJ2-1,TRBV5-5,TRBD2,.,TGTGCCAGCAGCGAGGGACTACGCTCCTACAATGAGCAGTTCTTC,CASSEGLRSYNEQFF
TRBJ1-6,TRBV6-6,TRBD1,few,TGTGCCAGCACCGGGACAGGGCATTCACCCCTCCACTTT,CASTGTGHSPLHF
TRBJ2-3,TRBV7-9,TRBD1,.,TGTGCCAGCACCGTAGCCAAAACCGGGACAGGGTTCACAGATACGCAGTATTTT,CASTVAKTGTGFTDTQYF
TRBJ2-1,TRBV4-1,.,.,TGCGCCAGCAGCCAAGGGCCGACTTTCGGCTCCTACAATGAGCAGTTCTTC,CASSQGPTFGSYNEQFF
TRBJ1-2,TRBV30,.,.,TGTGCCTGGAGTGTTCAGGGGAGCTATGGCTACACCTTC,CAWSVQGSYGYTF
TRBJ1-1,TRBV19,.,.,TGTGCCAGTAGCCTGAGGGATATTAACACTGAAGCTTTCTTT,CASSLRDINTEAFF
TRBJ2-1,TRBV27,.,.,TGTGCCACTTTCAGGGCGTACAATGAGCAGTTCTTC,CATFRAYNEQFF
TRBJ1-1,TRBV6-6,.,.,TGTGCCAGCAGTGCGACCGGGACAGAAGCTTTCTTT,CASSATGTEAFF
TRBJ1-1,TRBV29-1,.,.,TGCAGCGTTGGGCAGGCGGGCACTGAAGCTTTCTTT,CSVGQAGTEAFF
TRBJ1-4,TRBV19,TRBD1,.,TGTGCCAGTAAGGACAGGTCGAATGAAAAACTGTTTTTT,CASKDRSNEKLFF
TRBJ1-1,TRBV6-5,TRBD1,.,TGTGCCAGCAGTCGGACAGGTTTCACTGAAGCTTTCTTT,CASSRTGFTEAFF
TRBJ2-7,TRBV13,TRBD1,.,TGTGCCAGCAGCTCCCGAGGACAGGGGGCAGGCGAGCAGTACTTC,CASSSRGQGAGEQYF
TRBJ2-7,TRBV5-6,.,.,TGTGCCAGCAGCTTCAGGAACTCCTACGAGCAGTACTTC,CASSFRNSYEQYF
TRBJ2-3,TRBV7-3,.,.,TGTGCCAGCAGCTTATCAGGGACTAGCACAGATACGCAGTATTTT,CASSLSGTSTDTQYF
TRBJ2-2,TRBV18,.,.,TGTGCCAGCTCACGAGACACCGGGGAGCTGTTTTTT,CASSRDTGELFF
TRBJ1-2,TRBV11-3,TRBD1,.,TGTGCCAGCAGCTTGGACAGGGGGGGTGGCTACACCTTC,CASSLDRGGGYTF
TRBJ1-2,TRBV18,TRBD1,.,TGTGCCAGCTCACCTCGGACAGGGAGCGGGGAAGGCTACACCTTC,CASSPRTGSGEGYTF
TRBJ2-3,TRBV28,TRBD2,.,TGTGCCAGCAGTCCCAGCGGGAGGGCCACAGATACGCAGTATTTT,CASSPSGRATDTQYF
TRBJ1-2,TRBV28,.,once,TGTGCCAGCAGATATGGACAGCCCGGCTTCGGCTACACCTTC,CASRYGQPGFGYTF
TRBJ1-4,TRBV6-5,.,.,TGTGCCAGCAGTTACTCGGGACATCAAAATGAAAAACTGTTTTTT,CASSYSGHQNEKLFF
TRBJ2-3,TRBV10-2,.,.,TGCGCCAGCACAGGCACAGATACGCAGTATTTT,CASTGTDTQYF
TRBJ1-2,TRBV7-8,.,.,TGTGCCAGCAGCTTACGGCAGGGAGGAGATGGCTACACCTTC,CASSLRQGGDGYTF
TRBJ1-2,TRBV7-9,.,.,TGTGCCAGCAGCTTGCAGAACGATGGCTACACCTTC,CASSLQNDGYTF
TRBJ1-5,TRBV29-1,TRBD1,.,TGCAGCGTTGCTCAGGGGGTGAGTCAGCCCCAGCATTTT,CSVAQGVSQPQHF
TRBJ1-2,TRBV27,TRBD1,.,TGTGCCAGCAGCCCCAAGCTATCTCGGGACAGGGGCTATGGCTACACCTTC,CASSPKLSRDRGYGYTF
TRBJ1-2,TRBV19,TRBD1,.,TGTGCCAGTACCGCCGGGACAGGGAATAACTATGGCTACACCTTC,CASTAGTGNNYGYTF
TRBJ2-4,TRBV5-6,TRBD1,.,TGTGCCAGCATGCCGGGACAGGGGTACATTCAGTACTTC,CASMPGQGYIQYF
TRBJ2-1,TRBV2,TRBD2,.,TGTGCCAGCAGTGATAGCGGGAGGGAGCAGTTCTTC,CASSDSGREQFF
TRBJ1-5,TRBV6-1,.,.,TGTGCCTTTTCCCGGGACTTTAGCAATCAGCCCCAGCATTTT,CAFSRDFSNQPQHF